These 31 T cell receptor beta chains share one sample of origin, sequenced in a study of Ad26.COV2.S vaccination and SARS-CoV-2 variants. The sample's treatment: roughly 19 received Ad26.COV2.S at low or high dose, single or two shots; about 5 received placebo; per-sample allocation not given. The samples date from day 63 after the first vaccine or placebo injection. TCRdb's table, derived via immunoSEQ multiplex PCR, lists solely in-frame clones and lacks some. The profile covers 300,000 to 350,000 clones, with around 90% appearing a single time and around 5.5% taken by the ten largest. The sample was peripheral blood, taken in a trial of Ad26.COV2.S vaccine versus placebo. These receptors came from a person between 18 and 60 years old who received the Ad26.COV2.S COVID-19 vaccine or a placebo.

This clone was seen only a few times. The gene calls are TRBV9 and TRBJ2-7; no definite D call. Trimming cost V 2 bases and J 0 bases, with 6 bases left between them. CDR1 and CDR2 (germline): SGDLS, YYNGEE. This CDR3 spans 13 amino acids. In nucleotides, the CDR3 is TGTGCCAGCAGCGTTGGAACCTCCTACGAGCAGTACTTC. This codes for CASSVGTSYEQYF.

As DNA, the CDR3 is TGTGCCAGCAGCGGATGGGACAGGGGTTATGGCTACACCTTC. Residues: CASSGWDRGYGYTF. The chain carries TRBV7-9 and TRBJ1-2; 10 bases align to TRBD1. This CDR3 has 14 residues. Looked up from germline, CDR1 is SEHNR and CDR2 is FQNEAQ (reference sequence). V lost 5 bases, J lost 5 bases, and 5 bases stayed unmatched.

The rearrangement links TRBV11-2 to TRBJ2-5; possibly TRBD2 for D (7 bases). V lost 5 bases and J lost 2, with 21 bases in between. The length of the CDR3 is 17 residues. Germline CDR1 reads SGHAT; CDR2 reads FQNNGV. In DNA form, the CDR3 reads TGTGCCAGCAGCAGCGTTTGGGGGGGCGGATTGCAAGAGACCCAGTACTTC. Translated, it gives CASSSVWGGGLQETQYF.

J is TRBJ1-2 and V is TRBV13; D is perhaps TRBD1 (6 bases). Trimming removed 4 bases at V and 3 bases at J, with 12 bases between. From germline, CDR1 is PRHDT and CDR2 FYEKMQ (reference sequence). This CDR3 has 14 residues. The CDR3 nucleotides read TGTGCCAGCAGCTCTTCAGGGGAAGACTATGGCTACACCTTC. Translation gives CASSSSGEDYGYTF. Based on the CDR3 plus reference TRBV13 and TRBJ1-2, the full variable domain is AAGVIQSPRHLIKEKRETATLKCYPIPRHDTVYWYQQGPGQDPQFLISFYEKMQSDKGSIPDRFSAQQFSDYHSELNMSSLELGDSALYFCASSSSGEDYGYTFGSGTRLTVV.

This clone has just a few counts. This sequence joins TRBV6-5 and TRBJ1-5; 8 bases agree with TRBD1. V shed 0 bases and J 4 bases; nucleotides not matched to a gene: 5. The germline V gene has CDR1 MNHEY and CDR2 SVGAGI. The CDR3 has 16 amino acids. CDR3 loop: CASSYSRDRRNQPQHF. In DNA, the CDR3 is TGTGCCAGCAGTTACTCCCGGGACAGGAGGAATCAGCCCCAGCATTTT.

The chain joins TRBV2 to TRBJ1-2; D is possibly TRBD1 (5 bases). The CDR3 contains 17 residues. V lost 6 bases and J 3 bases, leaving 23 bases between the germline ends. The V gene's germline CDR1 is SNHLY and CDR2 FYNNEI. CDR3 bases: TGTGCCAGCAGCGACTCAGTCGGGGGGAGAATGGACTATGGCTACACCTTC. Translation: CASSDSVGGRMDYGYTF.

The genes are TRBV4-1 and TRBJ1-5; D is undetermined. Trimming took off 1 base at V and 4 bases at J, with 8 bases between the two ends. CDR1 and CDR2 from the germline V gene are MGHRA and YSYEKL. This CDR3 is 14 amino acids long. The CDR3 protein is CASSQVELNQPQHF. The CDR3 DNA reads TGCGCCAGCAGCCAAGTAGAGTTAAATCAGCCCCAGCATTTT.

V gene TRBV24-1 combines with J gene TRBJ2-1; TRBD1 aligns across 7 bases. The trim removed 9 bases at V and 3 bases at J, leaving 7 bases unmatched. The CDR3 consists of 14 residues. The germline V gene has CDR1 KGHDR and CDR2 SFDVKD. CDR3 loop: CATSTRDSYNEQFF. The CDR3 bases are TGTGCCACCTCAACGAGGGACAGCTACAATGAGCAGTTCTTC.

This chain connects TRBV11-1 to TRBJ1-6, with unresolved D. The germline gives CDR1 SGHAT, CDR2 FQDESV (reference sequence). The CDR3 sequence is 13 residues long. V was pared by 3 bases and J by 7 bases, with 7 bases between. In DNA form, the CDR3 reads TGTGCCAGCAGCTTTCATAGCAATTCACCCCTCCACTTT. It yields the protein CASSFHSNSPLHF. The full variable domain, in which reference TRBV11-1 and TRBJ1-6 provide the parts outside the CDR3, is EAEVAQSPRYKITEKSQAVAFWCDPISGHATLYWYRQILGQGPELLVQFQDESVVDDSQLPKDRFSAERLKGVDSTLKIQPAELGDSAMYLCASSFHSNSPLHFGNGTRLTVT.

The rearrangement joins TRBV7-9 to TRBJ2-5; 11 bases align to TRBD2. Trimming took 3 bases from V and 2 from J; bases not matched to a gene: 5. Germline V gene lookup returns CDR1 SEHNR and CDR2 FQNEAQ (reference sequence). The CDR3 extends over 16 amino acids. The CDR3 region is CASSFRLAGPQETQYF. CDR3 DNA: TGTGCCAGCAGCTTCAGACTAGCGGGACCTCAAGAGACCCAGTACTTC. The variable domain in full, with the rest retrieved from reference TRBV7-9 and TRBJ2-5, is DTGVSQNPRHKITKRGQNVTFRCDPISEHNRLYWYRQTLGQGPEFLTYFQNEAQLEKSRLLSDRFSAERPKGSFSTLEIQRTEQGDSAMYLCASSFRLAGPQETQYFGPGTRLLVL.

This chain connects TRBV7-9 to TRBJ1-2; tentatively, D is TRBD1 (5 bases). The V end lost 7 bases, the J end lost 2 bases, and 14 bases lay between the germline ends. The length of the CDR3 is 14 residues. Germline V gene sequence: CDR1 SEHNR, CDR2 FQNEAQ (reference sequence). The CDR3 reads CASTIAGTNYGYTF. CDR3 DNA sequence: TGTGCCAGCACAATTGCCGGGACCAACTATGGCTACACCTTC.

The chain carries TRBV30 and TRBJ2-3; tentatively, D is TRBD1 (5 bases). Trimming took 3 bases from V and 2 from J, leaving 15 bases between them. The CDR3 totals 15 residues. The germline V gene encodes CDR1 GTSNPN and CDR2 SVGIG (reference sequence). The CDR3 protein is CAWSLGGAPTDTQYF. CDR3 in DNA: TGTGCCTGGAGCCTAGGTGGGGCCCCCACAGATACGCAGTATTTT.

This clone was picked up one time. This chain joins TRBV2 and TRBJ1-3, with a tentative D call TRBD1 (5 bases). Germline lookup yields CDR1 SNHLY and CDR2 FYNNEI. This CDR3 region has 16 residues. Trimming took 3 bases from V and 4 from J, leaving 16 bases between them. The CDR3 sequence: CASSEGGTSWGNTIYF. CDR3 DNA: TGTGCCAGCAGTGAGGGCGGGACCTCCTGGGGAAACACCATATATTTT. The full variable domain, completed using reference TRBV2 and TRBJ1-3, is EPEVTQTPSHQVTQMGQEVILRCVPISNHLYFYWYRQILGQKVEFLVSFYNNEISEKSEIFDDQFSVERPDGSNFTLKIRSTKLEDSAMYFCASSEGGTSWGNTIYFGEGSWLTVV.

V and J are TRBV6-2 or TRBV6-3 and TRBJ2-3; D remains unclear. The ends were cut back, 4 bases at V and 4 bases at J, with 9 bases in the middle. The CDR3 runs to 13 residues. Germline loops: CDR1 MNHEY, CDR2 SVGEGT. The CDR3 DNA reads as TGTGCCAGCAGTTCGCAACCCCCAGATACGCAGTATTTT. Protein sequence: CASSSQPPDTQYF.

The chain employs TRBV25-1 and TRBJ1-1; no definite D call. The V gene's germline CDR1 is MGHDK and CDR2 SYGVNS. CDR3 size: 13 residues. V lost 4 bases to trimming and J lost 0 bases, with 6 bases between them. In DNA, the CDR3 is TGTGCCAGCAGTGCCCAGGTGAACACTGAAGCTTTCTTT. Residues: CASSAQVNTEAFF.

The gene calls are TRBV7-9 and TRBJ2-1, with 9 bases lining up with TRBD2. Trimming took 5 bases from V and 9 from J; bases not matched to a gene: 8. The CDR3 consists of 14 residues. Germline CDR1 SEHNR, CDR2 FQNEAQ (reference sequence). The CDR3 region is CASSLVSGGIEQFF. The CDR3, as DNA: TGTGCCAGCAGCCTCGTTAGCGGGGGTATTGAGCAGTTCTTC.

The rearrangement links TRBV6-2 or TRBV6-3 to TRBJ1-5; TRBD1 agrees at 9 bases. V shed 5 bases and J 7 bases; nucleotides not matched to a gene: 3. The CDR3 consists of 13 residues. Germline V gene data show CDR1 as MNHEY and CDR2 as SVGEGT. Here the CDR3 reads CASSRTGVQPQHF. The CDR3 DNA reads as TGTGCCAGCAGTCGGACAGGGGTACAGCCCCAGCATTTT.

The V and J genes are TRBV19 and TRBJ1-3; D is uncertain. The V gene lost 0 bases and the J gene lost 2 bases, with 2 bases spanning the gap. This CDR3 has 13 amino acids. Germline V gene data show CDR1 as LNHDA and CDR2 as SQIVND (reference sequence). The CDR3 is CASSIEPGNTIYF. CDR3 coding DNA: TGTGCCAGTAGTATAGAGCCTGGAAACACCATATATTTT. The full variable domain, with the rest looked up from reference TRBV19 and TRBJ1-3, is DGGITQSPKYLFRKEGQNVTLSCEQNLNHDAMYWYRQDPGQGLRLIYYSQIVNDFQKGDIAEGYSVSREKKESFPLTVTSAQKNPTAFYLCASSIEPGNTIYFGEGSWLTVV.

The J gene is TRBJ2-2, the V gene TRBV12-3 or TRBV12-4; no firm D call. V was trimmed by 5 bases and J by 7 bases, leaving 11 bases between them. CDR3 length: 13 residues. CDR3 nucleotide sequence: TGTGCCAGCAGTCGCCGACTTGGCGGGGAGCTGTTTTTT. Translation: CASSRRLGGELFF.

This chain connects TRBV13 to TRBJ2-6; 9 bases are a match to TRBD1. CDR1 is PRHDT, CDR2 FYEKMQ, per germline (reference sequence). V dropped 0 bases and J dropped 5; count of bases not matched to a gene: 11. The CDR3 runs 19 residues. The CDR3, as DNA: TGTGCCAGCAGCTTAGGCCTAACAGGGGGCTATATTTGGGCCAACGTCCTGACTTTC. This gives the protein CASSLGLTGGYIWANVLTF.

This clone was recorded a few times. In DNA, the CDR3 is TGTGCCAGCAGCTCTCAGATAACAGGACCCAATCAGCCCCAGCATTTT. It is translated as CASSSQITGPNQPQHF. V usage is TRBV7-2 and J usage is TRBJ1-5; a weak D match, TRBD1 (5 bases). V was pared by 4 bases and J by 3 bases, with 16 bases between. This CDR3 spans 16 amino acids. Germline-derived CDR1 and CDR2 are SGHTA and FQGNSA.

The CDR3 nucleotides are TGTGCCAGCAACCCTACATACGAGGGGCAGGGAGGCCCTGAAGCTTTCTTT. Amino acid sequence: CASNPTYEGQGGPEAFF. The J gene is TRBJ1-1, the V gene TRBV3-1 (or the pseudogene TRBV3-2); weak D call: TRBD1 (5 bases). V was trimmed by 7 bases and J by 6 bases, leaving 27 bases between them. Per the germline V gene, CDR1 is LGHDT and CDR2 is YNNKEL (reference sequence). The CDR3 loop spans 17 amino acids.

J is TRBJ2-3 and V is TRBV19; 12 bases match TRBD2. The germline CDR1 and CDR2 sequences are LNHDA and SQIVND (reference sequence). Trimming at V came to 1 base and at J to 1 base, leaving 0 bases not matched to a gene. The CDR3 length is 16 residues. CDR3 residues: CASSIGLAGGTDTQYF. The CDR3, as DNA: TGTGCCAGTAGTATAGGACTAGCGGGGGGCACAGATACGCAGTATTTT.

This sequence joins TRBV3-1 (or the pseudogene TRBV3-2) and TRBJ2-3, with TRBD2 as a possible D gene (6 bases). V was clipped by 0 bases and J by 5 bases, with 21 bases between them. From germline, CDR1 is LGHDT and CDR2 YNNKEL (reference sequence). This CDR3 region has 18 residues. The CDR3, as DNA: TGTGCCAGCAGCCAAGATCGTGTGTGGGGCGGGATGAAAGATACGCAGTATTTT. It is translated as CASSQDRVWGGMKDTQYF.

The chain employs TRBV7-9 and TRBJ1-2; the D gene is possibly TRBD1 (5 bases). CDR1 SEHNR and CDR2 FQNEAQ come from the germline V gene (reference sequence). CDR3 size: 15 residues. Trimming left V 0 bases short and J 5 bases short, with 13 bases between. The CDR3: CASSLALGRPYGYTF. As DNA, the CDR3 is TGTGCCAGCAGCTTAGCGTTGGGACGGCCTTATGGCTACACCTTC.

For this clone: The same CDR3 can be traced to other DNA sequences in this sample. This chain links TRBV12-3 or TRBV12-4 with TRBJ1-1; D not resolved. V lost 1 base to trimming and J lost 1 base, with 4 bases between them. There are 13 residues in the CDR3. The chain's CDR3 is CASSLGANTEAFF. The CDR3 DNA sequence: TGTGCCAGCAGTTTAGGTGCGAACACTGAAGCTTTCTTT.

The chain employs TRBV6-6 and TRBJ2-5; 7 bases are shared with TRBD1. Per the germline V gene, CDR1 is MNHNY and CDR2 is SVGAGI (reference sequence). This CDR3 spans 15 amino acids. With V trimmed by 2 bases and J by 5 bases, 8 bases remained unmatched. The CDR3 here is CASSYPDRRWETQYF. CDR3 in DNA: TGTGCCAGCAGTTACCCGGACAGGCGGTGGGAGACCCAGTACTTC.

The CDR3 bases are TGCGCCAGCAGAACGGGCCTGGGTGTCTATGGCTACACCTTC. This codes for CASRTGLGVYGYTF. The rearrangement uses TRBV5-1 and TRBJ1-2, with D uncertain. V gave up 5 bases and J gave up 4 bases, with 15 bases separating them. Germline CDR1 and CDR2: SGHRS and YFSETQ. The CDR3 is made up of 14 amino acids.

The V gene is TRBV19, the J gene TRBJ1-3; possible D gene TRBD1, 6 bases. The CDR3 has 16 amino acids. The V end was cut by 7 bases, the J end by 0 bases, with 16 bases between. Looked up from germline, CDR1 is LNHDA and CDR2 is SQIVND (reference sequence). The CDR3 loop is CASTVQGSNSGNTIYF. The CDR3 DNA follows: TGTGCCAGTACAGTGCAGGGGAGTAACTCTGGAAACACCATATATTTT.

The chain uses TRBV15 and TRBJ1-1; D is uncertain. Trimming took off 2 bases at V and 0 bases at J, with 16 bases between the two ends. This CDR3 is built from 17 residues. CDR1 is LNHNV, CDR2 YYDKDF, per germline (reference sequence). CDR3: CATSRPVLAYMNTEAFF. The CDR3 DNA is TGTGCCACCAGCAGACCAGTGCTTGCTTACATGAACACTGAAGCTTTCTTT.

The genes are TRBV7-9 and TRBJ1-1, with 7 bases fitting TRBD1. V trimming: 2 bases; J trimming: 0 bases; junction bases outside the gene matches: 12. CDR1 is SEHNR and CDR2 is FQNEAQ in the germline V gene (reference sequence). The CDR3 spans 18 residues. CDR3 nucleotides: TGTGCCAGCAGCTTAAAGTCGTACAGGGGCGCTATGAACACTGAAGCTTTCTTT. Amino acid sequence: CASSLKSYRGAMNTEAFF.